These 2 T cell receptor beta chains share one sample of origin, sequenced in a study of spatial heterogeneity in lung cancer. TCRdb redid the calling of the 5' RACE reads with MiXCR, one entry per CDR3 protein. The repertoire holds about 43,000 distinct CDR3 sequences, with 20% to 25% as singletons. Stated time point: blood at routine non-recurrence follow-up after resection. Source: PBMCs, taken at follow-up. These receptors were taken from a female donor with early-stage non-small cell lung cancer.

This clonotype was seen more than once but under ten times. The rearrangement joins TRBV20-1 to TRBJ1-4, with no clear D. This CDR3 comprises 12 residues. The ends were cut back, 6 bases at V and 8 bases at J, with 13 bases in the middle. Germline assignment: CDR1 DFQATT and CDR2 SNEGSKA (reference sequence). CDR3 sequence: CSARTSREKLFF. DNA of the CDR3: TGCAGTGCCCGAACCTCTCGGGAAAAACTGTTTTTT.

This clonotype was recorded at least ten times. V and J are TRBV25-1 and TRBJ2-5; D is perhaps TRBD1 (6 bases). The CDR3 loop spans 13 amino acids. The V end was cut by 6 bases, the J end by 3 bases, with 11 bases between. Looked up from germline, CDR1 is MGHDK and CDR2 is SYGVNS. The chain's CDR3 is CASRAAGEETQYF. The CDR3 DNA sequence: TGTGCCAGCAGAGCTGCAGGGGAAGAGACCCAGTACTTC. The variable domain in full, completed from reference TRBV25-1 and TRBJ2-5, reads EADIYQTPRYLVIGTGKKITLECSQTMGHDKMYWYQQDPGMELHLIHYSYGVNSTEKGDLSSESTVSRIRTEHFPLTLESARPSHTSQYLCASRAAGEETQYFGPGTRLLVL.